This T cell receptor (beta chain) was profiled in a study of OX40 agonist ivuxolimab in advanced cancers. Regarding the study as a whole: Not determined was the antigen specificity of the expanded peripheral T cells.

TCRdb keeps only in-frame clones here, not all; method: immunoSEQ multiplex PCR. Of roughly 75,000 clones in the sample, 80% to 90% are singletons; the top ten hold around 6.5%. A remark on this clone: Its target is unknown.

The origin of this receptor is an adult with an advanced solid tumor such as melanoma, head and neck, liver or kidney cancer. The input for sequencing was CD4+ or CD8+ T cells sorted from blood, taken in a trial of the OX40 agonist ivuxolimab.

The CDR3 nucleotides read TGTGCCAGCAGCGGGGGTTTCACAGATACGCAGTATTTT. Protein product: CASSGGFTDTQYF. The genes are TRBV5-6 and TRBJ2-3; D assignment may be TRBD1 or TRBD2 (5 bases each). Germline CDR1 reads SGHDT; CDR2 reads YYEEEE. This CDR3 contains 13 residues. Deletions cut 4 bases from V and 2 bases from J, with 8 bases between.